Listed here are 21 T cell receptor beta chains from one sample, sequenced in a study of T cell clonality in common variable immunodeficiency (dated by TCRdb to the mid-2010s). Receptors were amplified or captured by the immunoSEQ multiplex PCR assay. Imported from immuneACCESS, the table was reduced by TCRdb to in-frame sequences with V and J called. These copies leave out some clones; in studies compared against another copy, an unresolved V gene accounts for under half, and the cause of the remainder is not known. This sample was tabulated with around 50,000 clones, among which there are no singletons. The ten largest make up 5.4% of the sample. Sequenced sample: peripheral blood mononuclear cells. These receptors all stem from a person between 18 and 75 years old in good health.

This clone was recorded at least ten times. The read halts 3 residues ahead of the CDR3 end, with the missing end drawn from the germline J gene. This chain links TRBV28 with TRBJ2-5; 9 bases are a match to TRBD1. The CDR3 loop spans 15 amino acids. CDR1 is MDHEN and CDR2 is SYDVKM in the germline V gene. V lost 5 bases and J lost 5; bases outside the gene matches: 9. The sequenced part of the CDR3 DNA is TGTGCCAGCAGTCTTAACAGGGGGCTGTATGAGACC. This sequence encodes CASSLNRGLYET. The full CDR3 is CASSLNRGLYETQYF.

This clone was seen at least ten times. The read stops 3 residues short of the end of the CDR3; the missing end is completed from the germline J gene. The genes are TRBV2 and TRBJ1-5; TRBD1 matches 7 bases. The CDR3 length is 14 residues. V was clipped by 5 bases and J by 6 bases; unmatched bases: 7. The germline V gene has CDR1 SNHLY and CDR2 FYNNEI. Partial CDR3 DNA: TGTGCCAGCAGTCCACAGGGGTACCGTCAGCCC. Protein: CASSPQGYRQP. The entire CDR3 reads CASSPQGYRQPQHF. Complete variable domain (other parts from reference TRBV2 and TRBJ1-5): EPEVTQTPSHQVTQMGQEVILRCVPISNHLYFYWYRQILGQKVEFLVSFYNNEISEKSEIFDDQFSVERPDGSNFTLKIRSTKLEDSAMYFCASSPQGYRQPQHFGDGTRLSIL.

Comments on this clone: The read stops 3 residues short of the end of the CDR3; the missing end is completed from the germline J gene. The genes are TRBV19 and TRBJ2-7; 7 nucleotides align to TRBD2. The V gene end was trimmed by 9 bases and the J gene end by 0 bases; junction bases not matched to a gene: 5. Germline V gene lookup returns CDR1 LNHDA and CDR2 SQIVND (reference sequence). This CDR3 has 13 residues. The CDR3: CARRAGVSYEQYF. The CDR3 bases that were read are TGTGCCAGAAGGGCGGGAGTCTCCTACGAG. The complete variable domain, with remaining parts taken from reference TRBV19 and TRBJ2-7, reads DGGITQSPKYLFRKEGQNVTLSCEQNLNHDAMYWYRQDPGQGLRLIYYSQIVNDFQKGDIAEGYSVSREKKESFPLTVTSAQKNPTAFYLCARRAGVSYEQYFGPGTRLTVT.

With regard to this clone: The read finishes 3 residues shy of the CDR3 end, and the germline J gene is used to complete it. V is TRBV7-9 and J is TRBJ1-1; D remains ambiguous. The germline V gene has CDR1 SEHNR and CDR2 FQNEAQ (reference sequence). CDR3 length: 12 amino acids. Trimming pared 5 bases from V and 7 bases from J, leaving 11 bases between. The sequenced part of the CDR3 DNA is TGTGCCAGCAGCCTCGAGGCCTTTGAA. It translates to CASSLEAFE. The complete CDR3 sequence is CASSLEAFEAFF.

This CDR3 reads CASSLEANTEAFF. The sequenced CDR3 bases are TGTGCCAGCAGCTTAGAGGCAAACACTGAA. J is TRBJ1-1 and V is TRBV7-9, with unresolved D. The CDR3 goes on 3 residues after the read ends, and that part is filled in from the germline J gene. Germline V gives CDR1 SEHNR, CDR2 FQNEAQ (reference sequence). The CDR3 runs to 13 residues. The V end was cut by 1 base, the J end by 2 bases, with 5 bases between.

This clone was counted ten times or more. Read data end 3 residues before the CDR3 end; the end is taken from the germline J gene. This chain uses TRBV29-1 with TRBJ2-3; D unclear. V lost 4 bases, J lost 1 base, and 9 bases lay in between. The CDR3 is 13 residues long. Germline V gene lookup returns CDR1 SQVTM and CDR2 ANQGSEA. This chain's CDR3 is CSVVPKGTDTQYF. The CDR3 bases that were read are TGCAGCGTTGTCCCGAAGGGCACAGATACG.

This clone was found many times. The read is 3 residues too short to cover the CDR3 end, so that end is filled in from the germline J gene. The J gene is TRBJ2-7, the V gene TRBV5-5, with unresolved D. Trimming cost V 4 bases and J 2 bases, with 13 bases left between them. This CDR3 is 14 amino acids long. Germline CDR1 and CDR2: SGHKS and YYEKEE (reference sequence). The CDR3 bases that were read are TGTGCCAGCAGCCCCTCCCAGGCGACCTACGAG. Its protein product is CASSPSQATYE. The whole CDR3 is CASSPSQATYEQYF.

This clone has just a few counts. The read comes to an end 3 residues before the CDR3 does, leaving the germline J gene to fill in the end. The rearrangement links TRBV4-2 to TRBJ2-5; either TRBD1 or TRBD2 may fit D (11 bases each). Germline CDR1 is LGHNA and CDR2 is YNFKEQ. Trimming shortened V by 3 bases and J by 4 bases, and 27 bases separated the two germline ends. This CDR3 has 19 residues. This chain's CDR3 is CASSQDRGLLAGDGETQYF. CDR3 DNA, as far as it was read: TGTGCCAGCAGCCAGGACAGGGGGCTACTAGCGGGAGATGGAGAGACC.

This clone was seen at least ten times. Read data end 3 residues before the CDR3 end; the end is taken from the germline J gene. The J gene is TRBJ2-7, the V gene TRBV7-2, with 9 bases fitting TRBD1. The V segment lost 5 bases and the J segment 4 bases; nucleotides outside the gene matches: 9. Germline lookup yields CDR1 SGHTA and CDR2 FQGNSA. The CDR3 is made up of 15 amino acids. The CDR3 protein is CASSPRTGEDYEQYF. The sequenced part of the CDR3 DNA is TGTGCCAGCAGCCCCCGGACAGGGGAGGATTACGAG.

In its sample, this clone was seen many times. The sequenced part of the CDR3 DNA is TGTGCCACGGAGTATGACAGGGGTAATGGC. Its protein product is CATEYDRGNG. The entire CDR3 sequence reads CATEYDRGNGYTF. The chain carries TRBV10-3 and TRBJ1-2; 8 bases map to TRBD1. The CDR3 extends 3 residues past the end of the read, so its final part is completed from the germline J gene. CDR1 is ENHRY and CDR2 is SYGVKD in the germline V gene. This CDR3 is 13 amino acids long. Trimming took 10 bases from V and 6 from J; bases not matched to a gene: 10.

This clone was counted at least ten times. Coverage ceases 3 residues before the CDR3 finishes, and the germline J gene fills in the end. The chain is built from TRBV2 and TRBJ2-7; D is perhaps TRBD1 (6 bases). V gave up 3 bases and J gave up 6 bases, with 12 bases separating them. This CDR3 contains 13 residues. Germline V gene data show CDR1 as SNHLY and CDR2 as FYNNEI. The DNA read from the CDR3 is TGTGCCAGCAGTGAGACAGGACGGCTCGAG. Translating gives CASSETGRLE. The whole CDR3 is CASSETGRLEQYF.

Ten or more counts support this clone. Coverage ceases 3 residues before the CDR3 finishes, and the germline J gene fills in the end. The rearrangement uses TRBV6-1 and TRBJ2-7, with 7 bases fitting TRBD2. CDR1 and CDR2 from the germline V gene are MNHNS and SASEGT. V lost 0 bases to trimming and J lost 4 bases; unmatched junction nucleotides: 3. There are 14 residues in the CDR3. The chain's CDR3 is CASSEAASGYEQYF. The sequenced part of the CDR3 DNA is TGTGCCAGCAGTGAAGCAGCTAGCGGTTACGAG.

This clone came up many times. The read halts 3 residues ahead of the CDR3 end, with the missing end drawn from the germline J gene. This sequence joins TRBV20-1 and TRBJ1-1; D is undetermined. Germline V lookup: CDR1 DFQATT, CDR2 SNEGSKA (reference sequence). CDR3 length: 12 residues. Trimming cost V 6 bases and J 5 bases, with 13 bases left between them. The CDR3 DNA, read in part, is TGCAGTGCCGGGTCCGGAGTAACTGAA. Translated: CSAGSGVTE. Given in full, the CDR3 is CSAGSGVTEAFF.

This clone has a count of ten or more. The CDR3 goes on 3 residues after the read ends, and that part is filled in from the germline J gene. The chain couples TRBV5-4 to TRBJ2-7; 7 positions match TRBD2. The CDR3 contains 16 residues. Germline-derived CDR1 and CDR2 are SGHNT and YYREEE (reference sequence). The V and J ends lost 0 bases and 4 bases, in that order; junction bases with no gene match: 10. The sequenced CDR3 bases are TGTGCCAGCAGCTTGGCCGGTAGCGGGTCCTTATACGAG. It translates to CASSLAGSGSLYE. The complete CDR3 reads CASSLAGSGSLYEQYF.

This clone was counted many times. The read terminates 3 residues ahead of where the CDR3 ends, so the germline J gene completes it. J is TRBJ2-1 and V is TRBV20-1, with 11 bases lining up with TRBD2. V was pared by 1 base and J by 4 bases, with 3 bases of the junction left unmatched. Per germline, CDR1 DFQATT and CDR2 SNEGSKA (reference sequence). The CDR3 contains 15 residues. The sequenced part of the CDR3 DNA is TGCAGTGCTAGAGGACTAGCGGGGCCATACAATGAG. This sequence encodes CSARGLAGPYNE. The CDR3 in full is CSARGLAGPYNEQFF.

This clone was recorded at least ten times. The missing CDR3 end, 3 residues past where the read stops, is filled in from the germline J gene. The J gene is TRBJ1-1, the V gene TRBV5-1; D remains ambiguous. The CDR3 is made up of 12 amino acids. V lost 5 bases, J lost 3 bases, and 8 bases lay in between. Germline V gives CDR1 SGHRS, CDR2 YFSETQ. The covered CDR3 bases are TGCGCCAGCAGTTATACTGACACTGAA. Amino acid sequence: CASSYTDTE. Given in full, the CDR3 is CASSYTDTEAFF.

This clone was counted ten times or more. The read falls 3 residues short of the CDR3 end, and the missing part is taken from the germline J gene. V usage is TRBV6-1 and J usage is TRBJ1-5; the D gene is possibly TRBD1 (6 bases). The CDR3 length is 13 residues. CDR1 is MNHNS, CDR2 SASEGT, per germline. Trimming removed 4 bases from V and 9 bases from J, with 13 bases in between. The CDR3 sequence: CASSADPRGPQHF. The part of the CDR3 DNA that was read is TGTGCCAGCAGTGCTGACCCCAGGGGGCCC.

This clone appeared many times. The read ends 3 residues shy of where the CDR3 ends; the end is completed using the germline J gene. This chain uses TRBV4-1 with TRBJ2-3; 7 bases map to TRBD2. Germline values: CDR1 MGHRA, CDR2 YSYEKL. This CDR3 is 17 amino acids long. V was pared by 6 bases and J by 2 bases, with 14 bases of the junction left unmatched. The sequenced CDR3 bases are TGCGCCAGCAGATTCGGAGTTTGGGGGGGGAACACAGATACG. Its translation: CASRFGVWGGNTDT. The full CDR3 reads CASRFGVWGGNTDTQYF.

This clone was recorded many times. The DNA ends 3 residues before the CDR3 does, and the rest of the CDR3 is filled in from the germline J gene. This sequence joins TRBV5-4 and TRBJ1-3, with D tentatively TRBD1 (6 bases). The CDR3 runs to 15 residues. The germline CDR1 and CDR2 sequences are SGHNT and YYREEE (reference sequence). Deletions cut 2 bases from V and 4 bases from J, with 13 bases between. CDR3: CASSFDLGGGNTIYF. CDR3 DNA, as far as it was read: TGTGCCAGCAGCTTCGACCTAGGGGGAGGAAACACC.

Ten or more counts support this clone. From the germline J gene comes the end of the CDR3, since the read stops 3 residues before it. This sequence joins TRBV19 and TRBJ1-2; the match to TRBD1 covers 7 bases. The germline V gene encodes CDR1 LNHDA and CDR2 SQIVND (reference sequence). With V trimmed by 8 bases and J by 4 bases, 13 bases remained unmatched. The CDR3 sequence is 15 residues long. CDR3: CASGPDRNVGYGYTF. The covered CDR3 bases are TGTGCCAGTGGCCCGGACAGGAACGTTGGCTATGGC.

This clone was picked up many times. The read terminates 3 residues ahead of where the CDR3 ends, so the germline J gene completes it. The chain recombines TRBV5-1 with TRBJ2-7; 7 nucleotides match TRBD1. The CDR3 is 15 amino acids. Germline V gene data show CDR1 as SGHRS and CDR2 as YFSETQ. V lost 3 bases and J lost 1; bases outside the gene matches: 7. The CDR3: CASSSDRVGSYEQYF. CDR3 bases read: TGCGCCAGCAGCTCCGACAGGGTAGGGTCCTACGAG.